Listed here is a single TCR beta chain. Sequence at one end of the junction differs from germline and may be a read error. This entry is derived from a study of blood T cells in healthy people across ages. The CDR3 length is 12 residues. Germline values: CDR1 KGHDR, CDR2 SFDVKD. With a J-beta primer mix and a sample-barcoded 5' primer, a second PCR ran 7 to 11 cycles. At least 2.5 million CDR3-containing paired-end reads were obtained per sample. TCRdb re-derived calls from the 5' RACE reads in MiXCR, one entry per CDR3 protein. Of more than 700,000 distinct CDR3 sequences listed, 46% are singletons. The chain combines TRBV24-1 with TRBJ2-3; the D gene is possibly TRBD1 (5 bases). The sequenced material came from blood. This clonotype was sampled from a man older than 75 in good health. The CDR3 is CSTKGSTDTQYF. The CDR3 DNA reads as TGTTCCACCAAGGGGAGCACAGATACGCAGTATTTT.